This T cell receptor (beta chain) was sequenced in a study of cytomegalovirus exposure and HLA in healthy donors. PCR primers comprised 60 Vbeta and 13 Jbeta primers. Assay used: immunoSEQ multiplex PCR; TCRdb lists only in-frame clones, some missing. Of around 130,000 clones listed, 65% to 90% are singletons. This CDR3 comprises 15 residues. Germline lookup yields CDR1 SGHNT and CDR2 YENEEA. V was trimmed by 0 bases and J by 2 bases, leaving 10 bases between them. Regarding this clone: Its antigen is not identified.

General study results and limits: Immune exposure data for these donors was limited to CMV serostatus.

This receptor was identified in a man between 18 and 35 years old in good health and CMV-seronegative. The gene calls are TRBV11-3 and TRBJ1-1, with D uncertain. The sequenced material came from PBMCs. The DNA for the CDR3 is TGTGCCAGCAGCTTAGACAACAGTTTAAACACTGAAGCTTTCTTT. Its protein product is CASSLDNSLNTEAFF.